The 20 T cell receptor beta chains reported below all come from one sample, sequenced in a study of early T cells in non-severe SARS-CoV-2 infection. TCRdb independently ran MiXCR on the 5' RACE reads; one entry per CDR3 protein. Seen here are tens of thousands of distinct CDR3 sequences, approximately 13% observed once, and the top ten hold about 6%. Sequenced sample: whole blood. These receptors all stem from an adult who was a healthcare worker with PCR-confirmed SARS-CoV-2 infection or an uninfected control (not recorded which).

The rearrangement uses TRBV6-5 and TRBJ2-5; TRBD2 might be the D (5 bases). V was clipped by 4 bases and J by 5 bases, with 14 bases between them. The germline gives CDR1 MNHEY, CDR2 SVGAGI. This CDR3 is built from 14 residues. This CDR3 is CASSFRGSAETQYF. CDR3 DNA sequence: TGTGCCAGCAGTTTCCGGGGAAGCGCCGAGACCCAGTACTTC.

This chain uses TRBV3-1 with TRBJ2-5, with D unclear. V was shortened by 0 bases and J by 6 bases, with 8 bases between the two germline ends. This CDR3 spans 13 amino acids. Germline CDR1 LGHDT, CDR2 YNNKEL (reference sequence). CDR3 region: CASSQDTIQTQYF. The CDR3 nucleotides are TGTGCCAGCAGCCAAGATACAATACAGACCCAGTACTTC.

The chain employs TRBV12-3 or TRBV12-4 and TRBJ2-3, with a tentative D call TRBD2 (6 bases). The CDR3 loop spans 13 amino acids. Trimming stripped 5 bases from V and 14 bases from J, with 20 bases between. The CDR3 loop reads CASSVDWAGRRYF. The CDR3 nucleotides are TGTGCCAGCAGTGTAGATTGGGCGGGACGTAGGTATTTT.

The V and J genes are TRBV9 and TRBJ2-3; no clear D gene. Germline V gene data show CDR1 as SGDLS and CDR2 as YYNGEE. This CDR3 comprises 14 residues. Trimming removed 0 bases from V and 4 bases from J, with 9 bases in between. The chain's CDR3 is CASSVVTSSDTQYF. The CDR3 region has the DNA TGTGCCAGCAGCGTAGTTACCAGCTCAGATACGCAGTATTTT.

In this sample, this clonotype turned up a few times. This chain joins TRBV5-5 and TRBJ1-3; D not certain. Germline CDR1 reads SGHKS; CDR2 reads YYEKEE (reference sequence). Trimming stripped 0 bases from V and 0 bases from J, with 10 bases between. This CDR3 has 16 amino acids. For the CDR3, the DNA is TGTGCCAGCAGCTTGGGTGGAGGGAACTCTGGAAACACCATATATTTT. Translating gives CASSLGGGNSGNTIYF. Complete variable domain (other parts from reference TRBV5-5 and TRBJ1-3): DAGVTQSPTHLIKTRGQQVTLRCSPISGHKSVSWYQQVLGQGPQFIFQYYEKEERGRGNFPDRFSARQFPNYSSELNVNALLLGDSALYLCASSLGGGNSGNTIYFGEGSWLTVV.

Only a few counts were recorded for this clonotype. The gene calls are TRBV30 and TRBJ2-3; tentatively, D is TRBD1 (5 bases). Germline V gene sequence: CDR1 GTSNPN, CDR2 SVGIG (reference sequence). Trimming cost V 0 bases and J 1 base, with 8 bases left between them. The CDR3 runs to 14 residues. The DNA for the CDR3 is TGTGCCTGGAGTGTAGGGGTCGGCACAGATACGCAGTATTTT. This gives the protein CAWSVGVGTDTQYF.

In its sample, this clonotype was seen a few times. The DNA for the CDR3 is TGCGCCAGCAGCCCCGGTTGGCTCCGGAACACCGGGGAGCTGTTTTTT. This translates into CASSPGWLRNTGELFF. This chain joins TRBV5-1 and TRBJ2-2; the D is unclear. The ends were cut back, 4 bases at V and 1 base at J, with 14 bases in the middle. This CDR3 is 16 amino acids long. Germline lookup yields CDR1 SGHRS and CDR2 YFSETQ.

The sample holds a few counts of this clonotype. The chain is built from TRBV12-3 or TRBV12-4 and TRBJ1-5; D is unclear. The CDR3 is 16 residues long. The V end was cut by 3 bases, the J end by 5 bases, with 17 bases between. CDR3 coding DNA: TGTGCCAGCAGTTTGGGTAGCGACCCTTCGTATCAGCCCCAGCATTTT. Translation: CASSLGSDPSYQPQHF.

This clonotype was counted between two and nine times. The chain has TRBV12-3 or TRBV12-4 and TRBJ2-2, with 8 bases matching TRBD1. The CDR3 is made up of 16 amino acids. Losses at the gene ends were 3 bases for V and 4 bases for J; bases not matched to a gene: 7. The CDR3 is CASSFGQGALTGELFF. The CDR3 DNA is TGTGCCAGCAGTTTTGGGCAGGGGGCTCTCACCGGGGAGCTGTTTTTT.

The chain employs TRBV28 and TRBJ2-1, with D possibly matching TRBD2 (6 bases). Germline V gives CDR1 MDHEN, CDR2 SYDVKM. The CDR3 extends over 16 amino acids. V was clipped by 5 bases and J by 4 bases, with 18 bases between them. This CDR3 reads CASSGRRRGRYNEQFF. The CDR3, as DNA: TGTGCCAGCAGTGGCCGGCGGAGGGGTAGATACAATGAGCAGTTCTTC.

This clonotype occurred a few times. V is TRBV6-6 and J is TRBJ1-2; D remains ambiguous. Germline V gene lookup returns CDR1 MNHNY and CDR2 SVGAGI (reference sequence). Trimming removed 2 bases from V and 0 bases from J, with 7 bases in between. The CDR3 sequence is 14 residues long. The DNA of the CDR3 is TGTGCCAGCAGTTACGCGGAATCTAACTATGGCTACACCTTC. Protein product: CASSYAESNYGYTF.

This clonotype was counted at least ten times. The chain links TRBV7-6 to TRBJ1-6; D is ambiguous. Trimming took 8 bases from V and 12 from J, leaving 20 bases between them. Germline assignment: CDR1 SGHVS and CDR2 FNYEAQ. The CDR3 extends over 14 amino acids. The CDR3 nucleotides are TGTGCCAGCTCAGGTGTGGGTGGCGTAGAACCCCTCCACTTT. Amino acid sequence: CASSGVGGVEPLHF.

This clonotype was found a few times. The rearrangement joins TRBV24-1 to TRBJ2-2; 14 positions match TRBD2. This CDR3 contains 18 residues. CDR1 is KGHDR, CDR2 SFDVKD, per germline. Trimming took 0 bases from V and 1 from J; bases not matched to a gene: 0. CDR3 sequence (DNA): TGTGCCACCAGTGATTTGGGGACTAGCGGGAGGAACACCGGGGAGCTGTTTTTT. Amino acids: CATSDLGTSGRNTGELFF.

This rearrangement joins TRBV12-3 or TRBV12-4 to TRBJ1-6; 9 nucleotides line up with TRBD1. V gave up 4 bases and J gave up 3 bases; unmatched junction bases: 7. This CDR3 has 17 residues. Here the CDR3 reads CASSSGTGILYNSPLHF. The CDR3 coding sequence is TGTGCCAGCAGTTCCGGGACAGGGATCCTCTATAATTCACCCCTCCACTTT.

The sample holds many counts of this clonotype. CDR3 region: CASSLGSSTDTQYF. Here the CDR3 DNA reads TGCGCCAGCAGCTTGGGAAGCAGCACAGATACGCAGTATTTT. The rearrangement uses TRBV5-1 and TRBJ2-3; D gene ambiguous. The CDR3 length is 14 residues. V was cut by 0 bases and J by 0 bases, with 5 bases left in between. Germline V gene sequence: CDR1 SGHRS, CDR2 YFSETQ.

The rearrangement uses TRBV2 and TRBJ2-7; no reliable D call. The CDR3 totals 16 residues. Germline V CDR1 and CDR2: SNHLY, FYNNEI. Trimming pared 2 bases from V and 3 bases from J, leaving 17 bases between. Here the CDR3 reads CASSEKLNRENYEQYF. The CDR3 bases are TGTGCCAGCAGTGAAAAACTAAATAGGGAAAACTACGAGCAGTACTTC.

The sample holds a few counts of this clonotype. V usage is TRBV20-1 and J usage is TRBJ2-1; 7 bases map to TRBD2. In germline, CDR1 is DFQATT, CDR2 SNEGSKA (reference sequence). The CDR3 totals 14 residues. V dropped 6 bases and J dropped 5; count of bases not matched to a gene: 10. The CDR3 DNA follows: TGCAGTGCCCCAAAGGCTAGCGGTAACAATGAGCAGTTCTTC. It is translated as CSAPKASGNNEQFF.

The CDR3 nucleotides are TGTGCCAGCAGCTTCGTGGGACCAGGGAACTATGGCTACACCTTC. Its translation: CASSFVGPGNYGYTF. The genes are TRBV5-4 and TRBJ1-2; tentative D call: TRBD1 (5 bases). V shed 2 bases and J shed 2 bases, with 13 bases lying between them. The germline CDR1 and CDR2 sequences are SGHNT and YYREEE (reference sequence). The CDR3 has 15 residues.

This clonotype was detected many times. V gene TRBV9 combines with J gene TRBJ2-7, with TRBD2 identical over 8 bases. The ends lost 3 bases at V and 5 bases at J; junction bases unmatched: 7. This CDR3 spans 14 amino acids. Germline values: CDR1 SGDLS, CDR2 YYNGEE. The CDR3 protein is CASSATSATHEQYF. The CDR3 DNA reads TGTGCCAGCAGCGCGACTAGCGCGACCCACGAGCAGTACTTC.

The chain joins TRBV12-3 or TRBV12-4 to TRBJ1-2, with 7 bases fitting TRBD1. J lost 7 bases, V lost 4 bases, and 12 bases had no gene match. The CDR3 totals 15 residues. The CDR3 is CASSSLPYGQAGYTF. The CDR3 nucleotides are TGTGCCAGCAGTTCCCTGCCCTACGGACAGGCTGGCTACACCTTC.